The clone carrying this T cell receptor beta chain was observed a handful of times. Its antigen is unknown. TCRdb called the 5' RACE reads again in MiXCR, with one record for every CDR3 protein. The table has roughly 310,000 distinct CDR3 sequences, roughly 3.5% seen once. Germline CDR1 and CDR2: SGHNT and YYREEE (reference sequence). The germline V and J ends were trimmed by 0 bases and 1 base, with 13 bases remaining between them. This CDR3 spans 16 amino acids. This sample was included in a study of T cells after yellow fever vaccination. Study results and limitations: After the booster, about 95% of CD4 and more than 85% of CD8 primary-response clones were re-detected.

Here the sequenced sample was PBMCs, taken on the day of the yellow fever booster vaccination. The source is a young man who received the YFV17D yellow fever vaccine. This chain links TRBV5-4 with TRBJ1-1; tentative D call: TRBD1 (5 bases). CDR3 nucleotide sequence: TGTGCCAGCAGCTTGGAGCCAGGGTCATGGAACACTGAAGCTTTCTTT. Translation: CASSLEPGSWNTEAFF. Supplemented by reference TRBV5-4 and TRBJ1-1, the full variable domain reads ETGVTQSPTHLIKTRGQQVTLRCSSQSGHNTVSWYQQALGQGPQFIFQYYREEENGRGNFPPRFSGLQFPNYSSELNVNALELDDSALYLCASSLEPGSWNTEAFFGQGTRLTVV.